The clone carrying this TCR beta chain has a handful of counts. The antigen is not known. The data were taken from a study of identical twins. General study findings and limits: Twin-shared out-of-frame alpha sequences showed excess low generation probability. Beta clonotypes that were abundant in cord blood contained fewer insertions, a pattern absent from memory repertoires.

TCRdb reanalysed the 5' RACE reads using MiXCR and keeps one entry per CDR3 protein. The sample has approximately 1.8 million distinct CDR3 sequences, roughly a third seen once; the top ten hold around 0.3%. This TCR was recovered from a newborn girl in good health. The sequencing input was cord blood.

CDR3 region: CSARAPLNDGYTF. CDR3 sequence (DNA): TGCAGTGCTAGAGCTCCACTTAATGACGGCTACACCTTC. The rearrangement joins TRBV20-1 to TRBJ1-2; unclear D gene. The CDR3 length is 13 residues. The germline V gene has CDR1 DFQATT and CDR2 SNEGSKA (reference sequence). Trimming stripped 1 base from V and 8 bases from J, with 14 bases between.